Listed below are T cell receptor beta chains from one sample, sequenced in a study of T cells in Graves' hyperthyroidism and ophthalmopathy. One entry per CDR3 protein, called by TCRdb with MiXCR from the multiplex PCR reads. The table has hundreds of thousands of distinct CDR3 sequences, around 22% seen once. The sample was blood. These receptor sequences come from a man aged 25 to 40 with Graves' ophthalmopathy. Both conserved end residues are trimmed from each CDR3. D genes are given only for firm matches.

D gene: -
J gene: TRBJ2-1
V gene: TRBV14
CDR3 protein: ASSLSHPPPYNEQF

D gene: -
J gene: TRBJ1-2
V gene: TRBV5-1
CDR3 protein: ASSRTPLPGGYT

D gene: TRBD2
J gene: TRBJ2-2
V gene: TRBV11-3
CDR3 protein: ASSELAVGLAEDGELF

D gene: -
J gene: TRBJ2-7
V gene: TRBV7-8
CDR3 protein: ASSLVVDEQY

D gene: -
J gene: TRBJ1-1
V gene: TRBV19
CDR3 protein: ASSTLRGYTEAF

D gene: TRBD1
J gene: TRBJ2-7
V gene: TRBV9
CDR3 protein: ASSRGGTGGSSYEQY

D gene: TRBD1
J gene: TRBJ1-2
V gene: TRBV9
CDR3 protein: ASSEGQQDGYT

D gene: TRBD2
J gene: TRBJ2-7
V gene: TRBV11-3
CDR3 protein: ASSFQREYEQY

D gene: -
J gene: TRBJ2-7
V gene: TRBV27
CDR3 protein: ASFGGSHEQY

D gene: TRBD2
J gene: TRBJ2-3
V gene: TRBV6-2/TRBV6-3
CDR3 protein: ASSSGGFRADTQY

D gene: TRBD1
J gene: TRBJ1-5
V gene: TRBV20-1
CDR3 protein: SAPTGTGGNQPQH

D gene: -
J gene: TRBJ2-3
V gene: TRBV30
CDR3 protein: ARSSEKSTDTQY

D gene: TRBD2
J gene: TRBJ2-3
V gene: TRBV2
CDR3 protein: ASSFRTRGTQY

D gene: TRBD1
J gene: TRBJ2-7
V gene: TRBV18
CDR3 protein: ASSPGGEQY

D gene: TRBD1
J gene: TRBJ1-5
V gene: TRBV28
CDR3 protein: ASTRVPGQGLNQPQH

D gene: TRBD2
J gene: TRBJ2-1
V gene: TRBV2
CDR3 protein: ASTPGLDYNEQF

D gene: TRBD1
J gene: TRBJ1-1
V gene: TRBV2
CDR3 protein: ASSFGTGDLPEAF

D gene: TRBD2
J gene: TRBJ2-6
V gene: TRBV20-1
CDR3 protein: SAPHSGTSGSGANVLT

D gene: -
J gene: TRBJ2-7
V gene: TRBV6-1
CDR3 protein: ASSPWGETYEQY

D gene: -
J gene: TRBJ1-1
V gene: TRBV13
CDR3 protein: ASSFLQAPTEAF

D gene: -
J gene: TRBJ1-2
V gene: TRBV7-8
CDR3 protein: ASSLLGQAYGYT

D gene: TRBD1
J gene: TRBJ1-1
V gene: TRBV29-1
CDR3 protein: SGGQGGLTEAF

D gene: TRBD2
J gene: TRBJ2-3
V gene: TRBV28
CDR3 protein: ASRGLAGGSDTQY

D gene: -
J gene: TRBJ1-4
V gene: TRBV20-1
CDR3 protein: SAAQASTNEKLF

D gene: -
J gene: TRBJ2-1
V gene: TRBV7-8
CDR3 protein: ASSFFERDNEQF

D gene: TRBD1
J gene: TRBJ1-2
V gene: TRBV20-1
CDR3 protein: SATDRLGYGYT

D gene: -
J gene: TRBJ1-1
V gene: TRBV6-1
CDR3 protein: ASSTRGSDPLNTEAF

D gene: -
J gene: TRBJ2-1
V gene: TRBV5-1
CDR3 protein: ASSFSPTSSNEQF

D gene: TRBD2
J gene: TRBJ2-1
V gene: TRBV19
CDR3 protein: ASSIRQSGRAKNEQF